Sequencing of this TCR beta chain was carried out in a study of cytomegalovirus exposure and HLA in healthy donors. Study-wide points: Later findings reportedly placed an Asian-associated ancestry cluster below the roughly 700-donor mean for N-insertions. There were 150 to 200 TCR beta chains listed as cytomegalovirus-associated. In a later analysis, at a false discovery rate of 0.05, under 20,000 TCR beta sequences matched HLA alleles.

13 Jbeta primers and 60 Vbeta primers were used for the PCR. As handled by the study authors: Tens of millions of unique TCR beta chains, 9 million to 11 million shared, were counted in a later analysis. Only in-frame clones appear in the TCRdb table, and some are missing; sequencing was by immunoSEQ multiplex PCR. V and J calls and clone size follow that table, whereas D and trimming were derived from the DNA. This table has more than 130,000 clones, roughly 76% appearing once. Of note for this clone: Its target is unknown.

The germline CDR1 and CDR2 sequences are SNHLY and FYNNEI. Unmatched junction bases numbered 4, after V lost 2 bases and J lost 1 base. The CDR3 is made up of 15 amino acids. The chain couples TRBV2 to TRBJ1-1; 7 bases line up with TRBD1. The clonotype comes from a human donor in good health. Sequencing used PBMCs. For the CDR3, the DNA is TGTGCCAGCAGTGAACCGGGACAGTCGAACACTGAAGCTTTCTTT. This encodes CASSEPGQSNTEAFF.